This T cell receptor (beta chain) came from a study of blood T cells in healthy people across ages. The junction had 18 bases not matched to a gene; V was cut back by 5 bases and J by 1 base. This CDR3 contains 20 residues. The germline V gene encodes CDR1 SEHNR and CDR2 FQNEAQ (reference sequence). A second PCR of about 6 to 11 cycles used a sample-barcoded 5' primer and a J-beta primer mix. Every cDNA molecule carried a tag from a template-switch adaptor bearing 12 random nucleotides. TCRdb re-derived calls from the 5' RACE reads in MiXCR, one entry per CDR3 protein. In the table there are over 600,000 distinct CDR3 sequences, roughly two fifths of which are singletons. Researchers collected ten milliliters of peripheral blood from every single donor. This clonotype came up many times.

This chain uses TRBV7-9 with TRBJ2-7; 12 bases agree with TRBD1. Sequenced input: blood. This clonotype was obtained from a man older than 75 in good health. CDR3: CASSRLGGTGGGGDSYEQYF. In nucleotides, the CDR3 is TGTGCCAGCAGCCGACTAGGAGGGACAGGGGGCGGTGGTGATTCCTACGAGCAGTACTTC.